The source of this T cell receptor beta chain is a study of blood T cell repertoires in COVID-19. As for the study in general: Acute and convalescent COVID-19 specimens originated in the United States, Italy and Spain. Nucleic acid was either cDNA or gDNA, and it came from T cells, B-cell-depleted T cells, or PBMCs.

In the authors' workflow: The authors estimated nucleated cell counts from reference gene primer amplification. TCRdb keeps only in-frame clones here, not all; method: immunoSEQ multiplex PCR. D and trimming come from the DNA, and the V and J calls and clone size come from that table. In the table there are more than 35,000 clones, 55% to 75% of which are singletons. CDR1 is SGHTA and CDR2 is FQGNSA in the germline V gene. The CDR3 consists of 14 residues. The V and J ends lost 5 bases and 2 bases respectively, with 12 bases between them. The receptor was derived from a man older than 75 with acute or convalescent COVID-19. Sequenced: peripheral blood. The chain joins TRBV7-2 to TRBJ1-2; no firm D call. The CDR3 sequence is CASSPPGENYGYTF. CDR3 nucleotides: TGTGCCAGCAGCCCCCCGGGAGAGAACTATGGCTACACCTTC.